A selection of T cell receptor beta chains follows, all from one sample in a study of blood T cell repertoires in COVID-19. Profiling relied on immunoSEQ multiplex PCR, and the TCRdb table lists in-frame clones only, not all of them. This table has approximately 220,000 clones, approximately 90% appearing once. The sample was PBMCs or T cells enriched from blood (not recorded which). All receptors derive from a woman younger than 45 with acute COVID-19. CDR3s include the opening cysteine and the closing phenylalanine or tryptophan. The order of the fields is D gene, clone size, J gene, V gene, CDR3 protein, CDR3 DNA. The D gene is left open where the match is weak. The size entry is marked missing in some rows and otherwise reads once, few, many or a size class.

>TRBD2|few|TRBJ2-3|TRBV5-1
CASSHQRGPTDTQYF
TGCGCCAGCAGCCACCAGCGGGGCCCCACAGATACGCAGTATTTT
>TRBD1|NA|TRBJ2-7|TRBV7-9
CASSLTTGATEQYF
TGTGCCAGCAGCTTGACTACAGGGGCGACCGAGCAGTACTTC
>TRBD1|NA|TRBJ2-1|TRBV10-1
CASSAGQWGNEQFF
TGCGCCAGCAGTGCGGGACAGTGGGGGAATGAGCAGTTCTTC
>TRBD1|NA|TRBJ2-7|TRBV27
CASSLGQGAAYEQYF
TGTGCCAGCAGTTTAGGACAGGGGGCCGCCTACGAGCAGTACTTC
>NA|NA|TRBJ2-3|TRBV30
CAWSGGSSTDTQYF
TGTGCCTGGAGCGGGGGATCTAGCACAGATACGCAGTATTTT
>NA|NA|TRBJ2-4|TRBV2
CASSEEGGTLNIQYF
TGTGCCAGCAGTGAAGAAGGAGGGACTCTAAACATTCAGTACTTC
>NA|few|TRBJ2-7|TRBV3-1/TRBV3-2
CASSQDRGTYEQYF
TGTGCCAGCAGCCAAGACAGGGGAACATACGAGCAGTACTTC
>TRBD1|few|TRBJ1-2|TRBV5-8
CASSLIQGAVYGYTF
TGTGCCAGCAGCTTAATACAGGGGGCGGTTTATGGCTACACCTTC
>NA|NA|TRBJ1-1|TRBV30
CAWSVQMNTEAFF
TGTGCCTGGAGTGTACAGATGAACACTGAAGCTTTCTTT
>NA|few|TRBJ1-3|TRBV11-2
CASSLEGTGSGNTIYF
TGTGCCAGCAGCTTAGAAGGAACAGGGTCTGGAAACACCATATATTTT
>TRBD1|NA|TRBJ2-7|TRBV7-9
CASTPTGYEQYF
TGTGCCAGCACGCCGACAGGGTACGAGCAGTACTTC
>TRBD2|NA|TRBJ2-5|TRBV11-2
CASSPPGLAQETQYF
TGTGCCAGCAGCCCCCCGGGACTAGCACAAGAGACCCAGTACTTC
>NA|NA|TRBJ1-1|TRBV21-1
CASSKRSPGLLEDTEAFF
TGTGCCAGCAGCAAGCGATCCCCCGGGCTCCTGGAGGACACTGAAGCTTTCTTT
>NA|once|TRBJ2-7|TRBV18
CASSPGPENQGQYF
TGTGCCAGCTCACCAGGGCCCGAAAACCAGGGGCAGTACTTC
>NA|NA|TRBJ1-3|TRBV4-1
CASSQSGGTLNRDTIYF
TGCGCCAGCAGCCAGAGCGGGGGTACGCTGAACAGAGACACCATATATTTT
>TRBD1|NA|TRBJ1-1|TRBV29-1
CSVEDVQGQTEAFF
TGCAGCGTTGAAGATGTACAGGGGCAAACTGAAGCTTTCTTT
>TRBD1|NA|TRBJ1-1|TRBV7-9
CASSSHAGTGGDSDTEAFF
TGTGCCAGCAGCTCCCACGCCGGGACAGGGGGTGATTCGGACACTGAAGCTTTCTTT
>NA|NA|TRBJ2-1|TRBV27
CASSLGLGGNEQFF
TGTGCCAGCAGTTTAGGCCTAGGGGGCAATGAGCAGTTCTTC
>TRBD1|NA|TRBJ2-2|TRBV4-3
CASSQDATGGTGELFF
TGCGCCAGCAGCCAAGACGCTACAGGGGGCACCGGGGAGCTGTTTTTT
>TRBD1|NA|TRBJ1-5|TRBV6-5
CASRPRTGRNQPQHF
TGTGCCAGCCGCCCGAGGACAGGTAGGAATCAGCCCCAGCATTTT
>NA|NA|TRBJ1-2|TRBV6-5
CASRGGFGYTF
TGTGCCAGCAGAGGAGGGTTCGGCTACACCTTC
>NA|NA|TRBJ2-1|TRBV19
CASSTAYNEQFF
TGTGCCAGTAGTACTGCCTACAATGAGCAGTTCTTC
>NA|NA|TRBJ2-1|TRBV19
CASSQGRGGPNEQFF
TGTGCCAGTAGTCAGGGGAGGGGGGGCCCCAATGAGCAGTTCTTC
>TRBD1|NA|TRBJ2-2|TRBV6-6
CASKITGGTGELFF
TGTGCCAGCAAAATAACAGGGGGCACCGGGGAGCTGTTTTTT
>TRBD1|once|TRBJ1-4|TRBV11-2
CASSFWTGSNEKLFF
TGTGCCAGCAGCTTCTGGACAGGGTCTAATGAAAAACTGTTTTTT
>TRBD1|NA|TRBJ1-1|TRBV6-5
CASSTGAEAFF
TGTGCCAGCAGTACAGGGGCTGAAGCTTTCTTT
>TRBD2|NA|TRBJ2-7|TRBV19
CASSSLAGPIYEQYF
TGTGCCAGTAGTTCTCTAGCGGGCCCAATCTACGAGCAGTACTTC
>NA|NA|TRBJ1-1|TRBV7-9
CASSPGRVPSGTEAFF
TGTGCCAGCAGCCCAGGCAGGGTCCCTAGCGGTACTGAAGCTTTCTTT
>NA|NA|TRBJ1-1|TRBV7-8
CASSLLEGAEAFF
TGTGCCAGCAGCTTATTAGAGGGAGCTGAAGCTTTCTTT
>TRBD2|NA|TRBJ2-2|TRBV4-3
CASSQGGAGGPSGELFF
TGCGCCAGCAGCCAAGGTGGAGCGGGGGGGCCGTCCGGGGAGCTGTTTTTT
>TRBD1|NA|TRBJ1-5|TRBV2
CASSHGQGGEPQHF
TGTGCCAGCAGTCACGGACAGGGCGGGGAGCCCCAGCATTTT
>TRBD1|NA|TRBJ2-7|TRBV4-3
CASSHSTGGTYEQYF
TGCGCCAGCAGCCATTCGACAGGGGGCACCTACGAGCAGTACTTC
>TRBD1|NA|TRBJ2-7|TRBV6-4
CASRTQTGGPRIYEQYF
TGTGCCAGCAGGACACAGACAGGGGGACCGCGCATCTACGAGCAGTACTTC
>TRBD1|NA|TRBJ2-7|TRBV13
CASSPTPGQGPKRVYEQYF
TGTGCCAGCAGCCCCACTCCGGGACAGGGCCCAAAGAGGGTCTACGAGCAGTACTTC
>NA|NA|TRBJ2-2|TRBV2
CASTGNTGELFF
TGTGCCAGCACAGGGAACACCGGGGAGCTGTTTTTT
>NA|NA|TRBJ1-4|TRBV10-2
CASSRFTGTDEKLFF
TGCGCCAGCAGTCGATTTACAGGGACGGATGAAAAACTGTTTTTT
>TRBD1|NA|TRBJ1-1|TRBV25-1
CASSETGVTEAFF
TGTGCCAGCAGTGAAACAGGGGTCACTGAAGCTTTCTTT
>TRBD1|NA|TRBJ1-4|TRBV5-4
CASSLQGQEKLFF
TGTGCCAGCAGCTTGCAGGGACAGGAAAAACTGTTTTTT
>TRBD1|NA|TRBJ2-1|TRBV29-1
CSGGTGYNEQFF
TGCAGCGGCGGGACAGGCTACAATGAGCAGTTCTTC
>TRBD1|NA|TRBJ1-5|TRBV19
CASWDRDSFPSNQPQHF
TGTGCCAGTTGGGACAGAGACAGTTTCCCAAGCAATCAGCCCCAGCATTTT
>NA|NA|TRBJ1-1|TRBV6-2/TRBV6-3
CASSPYVEATMNTEAFF
TGTGCCAGCAGCCCTTACGTTGAGGCTACCATGAACACTGAAGCTTTCTTT
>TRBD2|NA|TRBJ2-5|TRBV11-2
CASSSRLAGGPETQYF
TGTGCCAGCAGCTCCAGACTAGCGGGGGGGCCAGAGACCCAGTACTTC
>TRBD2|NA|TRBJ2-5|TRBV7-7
CASSLGLAQETQYF
TGTGCTAGCAGCTTAGGACTAGCCCAAGAGACCCAGTACTTC
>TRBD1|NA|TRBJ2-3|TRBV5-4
CASSKLTGGTDTQYF
TGTGCCAGCAGCAAACTCACAGGGGGCACAGATACGCAGTATTTT
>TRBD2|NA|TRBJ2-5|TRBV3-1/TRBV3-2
CASSQEEGRAGGQETQYF
TGTGCCAGCAGCCAAGAGGAGGGCAGAGCGGGGGGTCAAGAGACCCAGTACTTC
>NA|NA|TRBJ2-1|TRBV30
CAWSGWGGVAQTYNEQFF
TGTGCCTGGAGTGGATGGGGCGGGGTGGCTCAAACCTACAATGAGCAGTTCTTC
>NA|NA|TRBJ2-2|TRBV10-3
CAISGSADSARVNTGELFF
TGTGCCATCAGTGGGTCTGCAGATTCGGCCAGGGTTAACACCGGGGAGCTGTTTTTT
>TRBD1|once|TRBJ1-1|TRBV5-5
CASRVRDSPSQAFF
TGTGCCAGCAGGGTCCGGGACAGCCCTTCCCAAGCTTTCTTT
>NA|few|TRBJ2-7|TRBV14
CASSQGRNGYEQYF
TGTGCCAGCAGCCAAGGCAGGAACGGCTACGAGCAGTACTTC
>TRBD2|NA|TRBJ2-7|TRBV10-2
CASSERVAGGLEQYF
TGCGCCAGCAGTGAGAGGGTAGCGGGGGGGCTGGAGCAGTACTTC
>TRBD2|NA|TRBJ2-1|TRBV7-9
CASSPFRGTRNEQFF
TGTGCCAGCAGCCCGTTCCGGGGGACTAGGAATGAGCAGTTCTTC
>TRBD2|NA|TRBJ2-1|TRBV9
CASSFTQTGGPLNEQFF
TGTGCCAGCAGCTTTACCCAAACGGGGGGGCCCCTTAATGAGCAGTTCTTC
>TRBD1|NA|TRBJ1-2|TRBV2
CASSEHPGQVSNYGYTF
TGTGCCAGCAGTGAACACCCGGGACAGGTTTCTAACTATGGCTACACCTTC
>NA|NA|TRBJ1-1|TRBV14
CASSQDWGEEAFF
TGTGCCAGCAGCCAAGATTGGGGGGAGGAAGCTTTCTTT
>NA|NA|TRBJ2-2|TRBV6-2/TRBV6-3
CASSLGGQRNGELFF
TGTGCCAGCAGTTTAGGAGGACAGCGCAACGGGGAGCTGTTTTTT
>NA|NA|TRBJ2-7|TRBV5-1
CASSPRGGSRSYEQYF
TGCGCCAGCAGCCCCCGAGGTGGTAGTCGGTCCTACGAGCAGTACTTC
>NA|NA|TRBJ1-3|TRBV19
CASSEGTGGNTIYF
TGTGCCAGTAGCGAGGGGACTGGTGGAAACACCATATATTTT